A single sample gave rise to the 27 T cell receptor beta chains below, sequenced in a study of neurological immune-mediated disorders. TCRdb used MiXCR to reprocess the 5' RACE reads, holding one entry per CDR3 protein. The sample includes 60,000 to 90,000 distinct CDR3 sequences, roughly 10% of them seen just once. Time point of the sample: longitudinal time-point 1 (baseline). The sequenced sample was PBMCs. These receptors were taken from a man aged 25 to 45 in good health.

This clonotype was picked up many times. The V call is TRBV2, the J call TRBJ1-5, with D uncertain. This CDR3 is 13 amino acids long. Germline CDR1 and CDR2: SNHLY and FYNNEI. Trimming cost V 6 bases and J 4 bases, with 10 bases left between them. The CDR3 region has the DNA TGTGCCAGCAGCCCGCTTGGAAATCAGCCCCAGCATTTT. It encodes CASSPLGNQPQHF.

This clonotype was recorded many times. The rearrangement joins TRBV5-1 to TRBJ2-3; D is undetermined. The germline gives CDR1 SGHRS, CDR2 YFSETQ. Trimming removed 4 bases from V and 2 bases from J, with 14 bases in between. CDR3 size: 15 residues. CDR3 sequence reads: CASSHDGQHTDTQYF. CDR3 coding DNA: TGCGCCAGCAGCCACGACGGCCAGCACACAGATACGCAGTATTTT.

This clonotype has ten or more counts. The chain has TRBV20-1 and TRBJ1-5; TRBD1 aligns across 7 bases. Germline assignment: CDR1 DFQATT and CDR2 SNEGSKA (reference sequence). The CDR3 sequence is 15 residues long. V was clipped by 5 bases and J by 4 bases; unmatched bases: 11. The CDR3 DNA reads as TGCAGTGCTCCCGTGGACAGCAGGGGGAATCAGCCCCAGCATTTT. Amino acid sequence: CSAPVDSRGNQPQHF.

This clonotype appeared many times. This rearrangement joins TRBV20-1 to TRBJ1-2; possible D gene TRBD1, 5 bases. The CDR3 extends over 11 amino acids. Germline V gene sequence: CDR1 DFQATT, CDR2 SNEGSKA (reference sequence). The CDR3 DNA reads as TGCACGGCCAGGGAAGACTATGGCTACACCTTC. The encoded protein is CTAREDYGYTF.

This clonotype was seen once. This could be a read error, since a much larger clone is one nucleotide away. The chain links TRBV27 to TRBJ2-3; 7 bases line up with TRBD1. Germline assignment: CDR1 MNHEY and CDR2 SMNVEV (reference sequence). The CDR3 is 16 residues long. CDR3 DNA sequence: TGTTCCAGCATTCCTCTGGACAGGTTCCTCACAGATACGCAGTATTTT. Translating gives CSSIPLDRFLTDTQYF.

Only a few counts were recorded for this clonotype. This chain connects TRBV6-5 to TRBJ2-7, with 14 bases that match TRBD2. V dropped 2 bases and J dropped 2; count of bases not matched to a gene: 11. Germline CDR1 MNHEY, CDR2 SVGAGI. The length of the CDR3 is 19 residues. The CDR3 DNA reads as TGTGCCAGCAGTTACGGCGGGACTAGCGGGAGACCTCTGCCCTACGAGCAGTACTTC. Protein sequence: CASSYGGTSGRPLPYEQYF.

This clonotype was detected many times. The chain employs TRBV20-1 and TRBJ2-5; weak D call: TRBD2 (5 bases). Germline CDR1 is DFQATT and CDR2 is SNEGSKA (reference sequence). Trimming cost V 6 bases and J 0 bases, with 11 bases left between them. The length of the CDR3 is 13 residues. In DNA, the CDR3 is TGCAGTGCGGCCGGGGATTACCAAGAGACCCAGTACTTC. Protein product: CSAAGDYQETQYF.

At least ten counts were recorded for this clonotype. The J gene is TRBJ2-1, the V gene TRBV28, with 10 bases matching TRBD2. Trimming removed 6 bases from V and 12 bases from J; junction bases left unmatched: 14. CDR1 MDHEN and CDR2 SYDVKM come from the germline V gene. This CDR3 contains 15 residues. CDR3 sequence (DNA): TGTGCCAGCAGGGGGCTAGCGGGAGACCCCTCTCGGCAGTTCTTC. Its translation is CASRGLAGDPSRQFF.

In this sample, this clonotype turned up many times. The genes are TRBV5-1 and TRBJ1-4, with TRBD1 identical over 8 bases. This CDR3 has 15 residues. Germline V lookup: CDR1 SGHRS, CDR2 YFSETQ. The V gene end was trimmed by 0 bases and the J gene end by 7 bases; junction bases not matched to a gene: 5. The CDR3 spells CASSLGDRGAEKLFF. CDR3 coding DNA: TGCGCCAGCAGCTTGGGAGACAGGGGAGCTGAAAAACTGTTTTTT.

The table lists this clonotype with many counts. The CDR3 sequence is CASSWTSGRDTQYF. DNA for the CDR3: TGTGCCAGCAGCTGGACTAGCGGGAGGGATACGCAGTATTTT. The chain links TRBV5-6 to TRBJ2-3; 14 bases fit TRBD2. The CDR3 length is 14 residues. The germline CDR1 and CDR2 sequences are SGHDT and YYEEEE. Losses at the gene ends were 3 bases for V and 6 bases for J; bases not matched to a gene: 0. The full variable domain, rest sourced from reference TRBV5-6 and TRBJ2-3, is DAGVTQSPTHLIKTRGQQVTLRCSPKSGHDTVSWYQQALGQGPQFIFQYYEEEERQRGNFPDRFSGHQFPNYSSELNVNALLLGDSALYLCASSWTSGRDTQYFGPGTRLTVL.

In the case of this clonotype: A much larger clone is a single base away; this may be a read error. The genes are TRBV5-1 and TRBJ1-1, with TRBD1 as a possible D gene (5 bases). The CDR3 has 14 amino acids. The V gene's germline CDR1 is SGHRS and CDR2 YFSETQ. The DNA of the CDR3 is TGCGCCAGCAGCTGGGGACCGGGCGGCACTGAAGATTTCTTT. As protein: CASSWGPGGTEDFF.

To note about this clonotype: One base away lies a much larger clone, so this may be a sequencing read error. The rearrangement joins TRBV12-3 or TRBV12-4 to TRBJ2-7, with 8 bases that match TRBD2. The CDR3 is 17 amino acids. For the CDR3, the DNA is TGTGCCAGCAGTTTAGTTCGGACTAGCTCGGGCCCCTACGACCAGTACTTC. It specifies CASSLVRTSSGPYDQYF.

The CDR3 DNA sequence: TGTGCCAGCAGCTTAGCCCTAAGGAATGAGCAGTTCTTC. Its protein is CASSLALRNEQFF. The chain carries TRBV7-7 and TRBJ2-1; unclear D gene. The germline gives CDR1 SSHAT, CDR2 FNYEAQ (reference sequence). With 0 bases removed from V and 7 bases from J, the gap between germline ends came to 7 bases. This CDR3 has 13 amino acids.

This clonotype was seen only a few times. The CDR3 DNA reads TGTGCCACCAGCAGAGATTATGGGGGATCTGGGGCCAACGTCCTGACTTTC. It specifies CATSRDYGGSGANVLTF. The chain joins TRBV15 to TRBJ2-6; TRBD1 or TRBD2 may be the D gene (5 bases each). The ends were cut back, 0 bases at V and 1 base at J, with 10 bases in the middle. Germline CDR1 reads LNHNV; CDR2 reads YYDKDF (reference sequence). The CDR3 covers 17 residues.

A remark on this clonotype: Possible read error: a much larger clone is one base away. The rearrangement uses TRBV29-1 and TRBJ2-1, with no clear D. The CDR3 contains 15 residues. Per the germline V gene, CDR1 is SQVTM and CDR2 is ANQGSEA. CDR3 DNA: TGCAGCGTTGAAGGAACTGCGATCTCCTACAATGACCAGTTCTTC. This codes for CSVEGTAISYNDQFF.

This clonotype has ten or more counts. CDR3 amino acids: CSVVFGENTGELFF. The CDR3 DNA sequence: TGCAGCGTTGTTTTCGGGGAGAACACCGGGGAGCTGTTTTTT. J is TRBJ2-2 and V is TRBV29-1, with a weak D call TRBD2 (5 bases). The CDR3 loop spans 14 amino acids. The V gene's germline CDR1 is SQVTM and CDR2 ANQGSEA. With 4 bases removed from V and 1 base from J, the gap between germline ends came to 10 bases.

The sample holds many counts of this clonotype. The chain uses TRBV5-1 and TRBJ2-3, with 9 bases lining up with TRBD1. This CDR3 comprises 15 residues. Germline CDR1 and CDR2: SGHRS and YFSETQ. After removal of 6 bases from V and 0 bases from J, the junction contained 5 bases not matched to a gene. Written as DNA, the CDR3 is TGCGCCAGCACTTCGGACAGGGGAAGCACAGATACGCAGTATTTT. Translating gives CASTSDRGSTDTQYF.

This clonotype was counted only a few times. The V gene is TRBV5-1, the J gene TRBJ2-7; TRBD2 matches 13 bases. The CDR3 runs to 16 residues. Germline CDR1 is SGHRS and CDR2 is YFSETQ. J gave up 6 bases and V 4 bases, and 10 bases lay outside the gene matches. The CDR3 reads CASSIGTSGVLVEQYF. The DNA for the CDR3 is TGCGCCAGCAGCATCGGGACTAGCGGGGTGCTGGTCGAGCAGTACTTC.

The table lists this clonotype with many counts. The chain links TRBV5-1 to TRBJ2-1, with 11 bases matching TRBD2. V lost 4 bases, J lost 0 bases, and 6 bases stayed unmatched. Per the germline V gene, CDR1 is SGHRS and CDR2 is YFSETQ. CDR3 length: 17 amino acids. CDR3 sequence reads: CASSIGLAGFSYNEQFF. The CDR3 bases are TGCGCCAGCAGCATCGGACTAGCGGGCTTCTCCTACAATGAGCAGTTCTTC.

As regards this clonotype: This may come from a read error, since a much larger clone is one base off. The chain is built from TRBV10-3 and TRBJ2-7; D gene ambiguous. The CDR3 runs 14 residues. Germline V lookup: CDR1 ENHRY, CDR2 SYGVKD. V was cut by 0 bases and J by 4 bases, with 10 bases left in between. CDR3 bases: TGTGCCATCAGTGAGTCGGCGGTAAGGTACGAGCAGTACTTC. It translates to CAISESAVRYEQYF.

This clonotype has ten or more counts. J is TRBJ1-5 and V is TRBV10-3; unclear D gene. Germline assignment: CDR1 ENHRY and CDR2 SYGVKD. Trimming took off 2 bases at V and 6 bases at J, with 17 bases between the two ends. The CDR3 has 16 amino acids. The CDR3 spells CAISEGVRDTGQPQHF. The CDR3 DNA sequence: TGTGCCATCAGTGAGGGGGTGCGAGATACGGGTCAGCCCCAGCATTTT.

This clonotype was recorded many times. The rearrangement links TRBV5-1 to TRBJ2-1; D gene unclear. Trimming pared 3 bases from V and 0 bases from J, leaving 13 bases between. The CDR3 length is 16 residues. Germline V CDR1 and CDR2: SGHRS, YFSETQ. The CDR3 sequence is CASSSPGVGSYNEQFF. The CDR3 nucleotides read TGCGCCAGCAGCTCCCCCGGTGTAGGCTCCTACAATGAGCAGTTCTTC.

This clonotype was seen at least ten times. The V gene is TRBV27, the J gene TRBJ2-2; no definite D call. Germline V gene lookup returns CDR1 MNHEY and CDR2 SMNVEV (reference sequence). Deletions cut 4 bases from V and 4 bases from J, with 4 bases between. The CDR3 contains 12 residues. CDR3 sequence reads: CASSSTTGELFF. CDR3 nucleotides: TGTGCCAGCAGTTCAACCACCGGGGAGCTGTTTTTT.

This clonotype was observed at least ten times. The chain joins TRBV7-8 to TRBJ2-5; D is possibly TRBD1 (5 bases). The V and J ends lost 0 bases and 1 base respectively, with 9 bases between them. Germline values: CDR1 SGHVS, CDR2 FQNEAQ. This CDR3 region has 15 residues. CDR3 sequence: CASSLAEQAQETQYF. CDR3 bases: TGTGCCAGCAGCTTAGCGGAACAGGCCCAAGAGACCCAGTACTTC.

This clonotype showed up just a few times. At one of its ends the junction is not consistent with the germline gene, which may arise from a read error. J is TRBJ2-4 and V is TRBV28; 10 nucleotides agree with TRBD1. There are 12 residues in the CDR3. In germline, CDR1 is MDHEN, CDR2 SYDVKM. As DNA, the CDR3 is TGTGCCAGCAGTACCCCCGGGACAGGGGTGAACTTC. Translating gives CASSTPGTGVNF.

This clonotype showed up many times. This chain uses TRBV5-1 with TRBJ2-1; D possibly corresponds to TRBD2 (6 bases). The CDR3 is 15 amino acids. Trimming took off 2 bases at V and 2 bases at J, with 11 bases between the two ends. The germline CDR1 and CDR2 sequences are SGHRS and YFSETQ. Here the CDR3 reads CASSLTGEAYNEQFF. The CDR3 DNA is TGCGCCAGCAGCTTAACCGGGGAGGCCTACAATGAGCAGTTCTTC.

This clonotype was observed at least ten times. The chain carries TRBV2 and TRBJ2-3; 7 bases fit TRBD2. The CDR3 is 10 residues long. Germline V lookup: CDR1 SNHLY, CDR2 FYNNEI. The CDR3 coding sequence is TGTACTAGCGGCACAGATACGCAGTATTTT. Amino acid sequence: CTSGTDTQYF.